This is a list of T cell receptor beta chains from one sample in a study of monozygotic twins with inflammatory bowel disease. TCRdb re-called the 5' RACE reads and catalogs CDR3 proteins one per entry, DNA excluded. The sample data list roughly 160,000 distinct CDR3 sequences. Material: blood. These receptors all stem from a human donor with ulcerative colitis or Crohn's disease, or a healthy co-twin of an affected twin (not recorded which). Both conserved end residues are part of each CDR3. Each record gives: J gene, V gene, CDR3 protein.

TRBJ2-7 TRBV7-2 CASRGILAGSYEQYF
TRBJ1-1 TRBV9 CASSEREVEIEAFF
TRBJ2-7 TRBV25-1 CASSDHTRTGAGSYEQYF
TRBJ2-1 TRBV5-1 CASSAKRGSYNEQFF
TRBJ2-5 TRBV7-9 CASSGQGLQETQYF
TRBJ2-2 TRBV5-4 CASSFRLGDTGELFF
TRBJ1-4 TRBV29-1 CSVEGRGEKLFF
TRBJ2-2 TRBV29-1 CSAPGQGVTGELFF
TRBJ2-7 TRBV7-2 CASSLGLANAYEQYF
TRBJ1-2 TRBV30 CAWSVGPPRDYGYTF
TRBJ2-7 TRBV18 CASSPPGQVFYEQYF
TRBJ2-2 TRBV7-8 CASSLILNTGELFF
TRBJ2-7 TRBV7-9 CASSLTGLVGEQYF
TRBJ2-1 TRBV7-3 CASSLTPTSGRAREQFF
TRBJ1-2 TRBV9 CASSANPKQGRFGYTF
TRBJ2-3 TRBV29-1 CSVEAEGRTDTQYF
TRBJ1-6 TRBV3-1 CASSQEGGDFAPLHF
TRBJ2-1 TRBV11-2 CASSPTTGYNEQFF
TRBJ2-7 TRBV5-4 CASSLTGGRTYEQYF
TRBJ2-1 TRBV20-1 CSASWNRGEGGFFNEQFF
TRBJ2-1 TRBV11-2 CASSLTTGGRNNEQFF
TRBJ2-7 TRBV5-1 CASSSRSGQGGEQYF
TRBJ2-1 TRBV5-1 CASSPMWVYNEQFF
TRBJ1-2 TRBV14 CASSQVQSIYGYTF
TRBJ1-4 TRBV6-5 CASSFDSSREKLFF
TRBJ1-1 TRBV3-1 CASSQGNSWAGTEAFF
TRBJ1-1 TRBV19 CASLRNTEAFF
TRBJ2-1 TRBV14 CASSQRTSGANEQFF
TRBJ2-7 TRBV5-1 CASSLASARTLSYEQYF
TRBJ2-5 TRBV20-1 CSARILRLAGRWETQYF
TRBJ2-2 TRBV5-4 CASSPDRGHRELFF
TRBJ2-3 TRBV9 CASSTGTADTQYF
TRBJ1-5 TRBV11-2 CASSLGEISNQPQHF
TRBJ2-5 TRBV20-1 CSVGQASLETQYF
TRBJ2-5 TRBV18 CASSPPTSSQETQYF
TRBJ1-5 TRBV6-2/TRBV6-3 CASRSRIFNQPQHF
TRBJ2-7 TRBV10-3 CAIGSGIYEQYF
TRBJ2-1 TRBV5-1 CASSSPRLASYNEQFF
TRBJ2-1 TRBV7-2 CASSLGVSGNEQFF
TRBJ1-5 TRBV4-3 CASSPKGDSNQPQHF
TRBJ1-3 TRBV28 CASMQGYSGNTIYF
TRBJ1-2 TRBV5-5 CASSLWEVVLGGYTF
TRBJ1-2 TRBV4-3 CASSQGTWEGYGYTF
TRBJ1-4 TRBV21-1 CASTLTGFNEKLFF
TRBJ2-2 TRBV5-1 CASSLAWTLNTGELFF
TRBJ1-1 TRBV30 CAWSPHRRLEAFF
TRBJ2-3 TRBV18 CASSGGTRLTDTQYF
TRBJ1-2 TRBV28 CASSSLRPDHYGYTF
TRBJ2-5 TRBV4-2 CASSLSQEKETQYF
TRBJ2-7 TRBV27 CASSPTPGGWDYEQYF
TRBJ1-4 TRBV5-1 CASSLARPEKLFF